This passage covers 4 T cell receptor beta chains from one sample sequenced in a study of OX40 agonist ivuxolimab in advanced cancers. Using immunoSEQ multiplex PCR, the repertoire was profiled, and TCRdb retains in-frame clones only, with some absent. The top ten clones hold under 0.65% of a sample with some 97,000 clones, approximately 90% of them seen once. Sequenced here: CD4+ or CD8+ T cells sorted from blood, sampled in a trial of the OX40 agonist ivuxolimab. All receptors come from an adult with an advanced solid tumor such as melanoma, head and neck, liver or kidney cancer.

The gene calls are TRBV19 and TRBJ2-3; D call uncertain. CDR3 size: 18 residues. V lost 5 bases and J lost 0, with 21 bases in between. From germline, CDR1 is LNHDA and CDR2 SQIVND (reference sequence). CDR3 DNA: TGTGCCAGTAGTGACGGCCGGTGGGCAGGCCCCAGCACAGATACGCAGTATTTT. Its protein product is CASSDGRWAGPSTDTQYF.

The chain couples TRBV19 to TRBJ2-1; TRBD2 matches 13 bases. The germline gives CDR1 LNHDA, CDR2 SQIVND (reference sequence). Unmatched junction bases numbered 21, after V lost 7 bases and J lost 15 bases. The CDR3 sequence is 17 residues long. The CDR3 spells CASNTPGGEGLAGRRFF. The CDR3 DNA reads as TGTGCCAGTAACACCCCAGGGGGCGAGGGACTAGCGGGACGGCGGTTCTTC.

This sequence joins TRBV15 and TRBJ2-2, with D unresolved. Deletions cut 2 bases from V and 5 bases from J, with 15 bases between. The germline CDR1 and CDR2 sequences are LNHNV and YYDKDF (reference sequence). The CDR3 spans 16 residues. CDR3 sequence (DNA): TGTGCCACCAGCAGATCTAGGACGGGCCGGACCGGGGAGCTGTTTTTT. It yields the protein CATSRSRTGRTGELFF.

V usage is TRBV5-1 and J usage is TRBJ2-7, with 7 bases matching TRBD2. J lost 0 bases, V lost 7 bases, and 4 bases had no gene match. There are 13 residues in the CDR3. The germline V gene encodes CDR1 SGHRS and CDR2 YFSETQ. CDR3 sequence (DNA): TGCGCCAGCCGCCAGCGGGACTCCTACGAGCAGTACTTC. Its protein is CASRQRDSYEQYF.